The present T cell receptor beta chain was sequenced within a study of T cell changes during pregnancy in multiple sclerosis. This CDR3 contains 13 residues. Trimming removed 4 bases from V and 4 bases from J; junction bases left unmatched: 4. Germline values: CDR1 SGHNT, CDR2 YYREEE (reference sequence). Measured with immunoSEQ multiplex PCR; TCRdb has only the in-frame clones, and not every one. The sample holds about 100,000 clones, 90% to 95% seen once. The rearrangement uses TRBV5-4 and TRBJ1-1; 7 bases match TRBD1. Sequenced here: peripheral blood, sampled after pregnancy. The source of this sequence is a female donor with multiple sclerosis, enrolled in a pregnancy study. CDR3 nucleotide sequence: TGTGCCAGCAGCACGGGACAGCTCACTGAAGCTTTCTTT. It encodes CASSTGQLTEAFF.